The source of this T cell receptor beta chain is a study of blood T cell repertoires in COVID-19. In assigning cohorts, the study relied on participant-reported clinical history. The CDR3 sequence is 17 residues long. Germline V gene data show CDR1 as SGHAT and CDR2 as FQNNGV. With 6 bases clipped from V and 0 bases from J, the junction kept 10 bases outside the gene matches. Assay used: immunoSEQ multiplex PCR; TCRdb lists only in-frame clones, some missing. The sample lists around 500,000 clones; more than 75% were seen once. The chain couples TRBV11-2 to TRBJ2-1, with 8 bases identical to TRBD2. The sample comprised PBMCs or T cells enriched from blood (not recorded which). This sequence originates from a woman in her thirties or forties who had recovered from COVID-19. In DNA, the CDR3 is TGTGCCAGCAGTTTCCCGACCAGCGGGAGCTCCTACAATGAGCAGTTCTTC. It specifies CASSFPTSGSSYNEQFF.